The next 5 T cell receptor beta chains were all read from a single sample in a study of cytomegalovirus exposure and HLA in healthy donors. Amplification used 60 Vbeta primers and 13 Jbeta primers. TCRdb's copy holds only in-frame clones and misses some; the assay was immunoSEQ multiplex PCR. The top ten clones hold approximately 10% of a sample with 90,000 to 120,000 clones, roughly 71% of them seen once. The source material was PBMCs. These receptors originate from a man in his forties in good health and CMV-seropositive.

The chain uses TRBV19 and TRBJ2-2; 10 bases are a match to TRBD1. V lost 5 bases and J lost 3; bases outside the gene matches: 6. The CDR3 runs 16 residues. Germline-derived CDR1 and CDR2 are LNHDA and SQIVND (reference sequence). The DNA for the CDR3 is TGTGCCAGTAGTGGCGGACAGGGGGGATACACCGGGGAGCTGTTTTTT. Its protein is CASSGGQGGYTGELFF.

The chain carries TRBV15 and TRBJ1-5; D is unresolved. The CDR3 length is 12 residues. Trimming took 4 bases from V and 4 from J, leaving 5 bases between them. Germline V lookup: CDR1 LNHNV, CDR2 YYDKDF (reference sequence). As DNA, the CDR3 is TGTGCCACCAGCAATCCGAATCAGCCCCAGCATTTT. Amino acids: CATSNPNQPQHF.

The chain carries TRBV7-2 and TRBJ2-3; possibly TRBD1 for D (5 bases). CDR3 length: 14 residues. Germline V lookup: CDR1 SGHTA, CDR2 FQGNSA. With 0 bases removed from V and 6 bases from J, the gap between germline ends came to 10 bases. CDR3 sequence: CASSLAGAGDTQYF. The CDR3 nucleotides read TGTGCCAGCAGCTTAGCAGGGGCAGGGGATACGCAGTATTTT.

The rearrangement links TRBV9 to TRBJ2-6, with D unresolved. The germline CDR1 and CDR2 sequences are SGDLS and YYNGEE. The CDR3 loop spans 15 amino acids. Trimming left V 2 bases short and J 2 bases short, with 8 bases between. The CDR3 nucleotides are TGTGCCAGCAGCGTCTCACTACCTGGGGCCAACGTCCTGACTTTC. Its protein is CASSVSLPGANVLTF.

This clone was seen a handful of times. V usage is TRBV7-9 and J usage is TRBJ1-4; D is perhaps TRBD1 (5 bases). Per the germline V gene, CDR1 is SEHNR and CDR2 is FQNEAQ (reference sequence). The CDR3 has 13 residues. Trimming stripped 5 bases from V and 4 bases from J, with 8 bases between. In DNA, the CDR3 is TGTGCCAGCAGCCTCGACAGTAATGAAAAACTGTTTTTT. It is translated as CASSLDSNEKLFF.